This T cell receptor (beta chain) was recorded in a study of Ad26.COV2.S vaccination and SARS-CoV-2 variants. Germline V CDR1 and CDR2: SGHRS, YFSETQ. This CDR3 is built from 12 residues. The ends were cut back, 2 bases at V and 6 bases at J, with 7 bases in the middle. The treatment here: some 20 received Ad26.COV2.S at low or high dose, single or two shots; roughly 5 received placebo; per-sample allocation not given. Sample collection was performed on day 63 after the first vaccine or placebo injection. In Boston, an adult donor aged 18-55 years took part. A remark on this clone: The target antigen is unknown.

General study points: Placebo and vaccine recipients had non-spike TCR breadth that was similar.

Only in-frame clones appear in the TCRdb table, and some are missing; sequencing was by immunoSEQ multiplex PCR. Of roughly 380,000 clones in the sample, roughly 84% were seen once. The clonotype comes from a person aged 18-60 years who received the Ad26.COV2.S COVID-19 vaccine or a placebo. The sample here was peripheral blood, taken in a trial of Ad26.COV2.S vaccine versus placebo. The chain has TRBV5-1 and TRBJ2-3; D unclear. CDR3 protein: CASSFISDTQYF. The CDR3 region has the DNA TGCGCCAGCAGCTTTATATCTGATACGCAGTATTTT.